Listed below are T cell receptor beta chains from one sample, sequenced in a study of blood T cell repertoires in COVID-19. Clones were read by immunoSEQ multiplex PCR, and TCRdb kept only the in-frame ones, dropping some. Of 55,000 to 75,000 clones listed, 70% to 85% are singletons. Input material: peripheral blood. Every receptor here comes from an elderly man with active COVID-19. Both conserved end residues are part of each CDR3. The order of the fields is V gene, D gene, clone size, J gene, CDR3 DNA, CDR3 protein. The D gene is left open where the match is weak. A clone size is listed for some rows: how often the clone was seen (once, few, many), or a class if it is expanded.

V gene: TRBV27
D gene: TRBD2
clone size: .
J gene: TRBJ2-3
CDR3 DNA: TGTGCCAGCAGTTTACCCCGACTAGCGGGAAGCACAGATACGCAGTATTTT
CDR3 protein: CASSLPRLAGSTDTQYF

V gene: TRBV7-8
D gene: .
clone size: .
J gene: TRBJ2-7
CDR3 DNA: TGTGCCAGCAGTCATGGAGATTCCGCTGGGTTCTTC
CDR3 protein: CASSHGDSAGFF

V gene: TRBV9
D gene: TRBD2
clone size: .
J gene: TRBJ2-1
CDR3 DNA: TGTGCCAGCAGCGTAGCGGGCGGCGGGGGGTACAATGAGCAGTTCTTC
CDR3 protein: CASSVAGGGGYNEQFF

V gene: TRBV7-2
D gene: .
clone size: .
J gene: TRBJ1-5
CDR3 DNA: TGTGCCAGCAATAAGGGGGATCAGCCCCAGCATTTT
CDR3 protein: CASNKGDQPQHF

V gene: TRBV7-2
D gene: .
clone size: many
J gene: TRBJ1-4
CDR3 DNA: TGTGCCAGCAGCTTAGCGGCCCAGAGGGCTAATGAAAAACTGTTTTTT
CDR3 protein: CASSLAAQRANEKLFF

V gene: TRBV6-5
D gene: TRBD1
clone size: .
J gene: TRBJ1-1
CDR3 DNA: TGTGCCAGCACTTTGACAGGGGTGAACACTGAAGCTTTCTTT
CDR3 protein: CASTLTGVNTEAFF

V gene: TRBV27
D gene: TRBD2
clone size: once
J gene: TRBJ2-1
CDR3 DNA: TGTGCCAGCAGCGTAGCGGGAGCCTACAATGAGCAGTTCTTC
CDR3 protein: CASSVAGAYNEQFF

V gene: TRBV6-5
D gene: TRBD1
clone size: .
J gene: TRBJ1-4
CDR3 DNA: TGTGCCAGCAGTTACAGGGGGCCGGATGAAAAACTGTTTTTT
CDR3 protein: CASSYRGPDEKLFF

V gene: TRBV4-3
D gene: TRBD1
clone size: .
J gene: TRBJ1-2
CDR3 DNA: TGCGCCAGCAGCCAAGTTCCTGGGACAGCGCTCTATGGCTACACCTTC
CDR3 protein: CASSQVPGTALYGYTF

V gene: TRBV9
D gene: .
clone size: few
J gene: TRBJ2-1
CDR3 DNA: TGTGCCAGCAGCGCCGGTCGGGGCTCCTACAATGAGCAGTTCTTC
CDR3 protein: CASSAGRGSYNEQFF

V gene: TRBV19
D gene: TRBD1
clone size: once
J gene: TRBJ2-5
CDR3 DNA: TGTGCCAGTAGTTCCCGGGTCAGGGGGCGCGGAGAGACCCAGTACTTC
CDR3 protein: CASSSRVRGRGETQYF

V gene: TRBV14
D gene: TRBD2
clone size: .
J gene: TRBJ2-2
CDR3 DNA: TGTGCCAGCAGCCTCCCGAGGGCTAGCGGGGAGAACACCGGGGAGCTGTTTTTT
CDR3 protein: CASSLPRASGENTGELFF

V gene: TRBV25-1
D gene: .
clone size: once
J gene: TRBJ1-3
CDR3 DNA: TGTGCCAGCAGTTTAACCGATCGGGGCACCATATATTTT
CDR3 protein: CASSLTDRGTIYF

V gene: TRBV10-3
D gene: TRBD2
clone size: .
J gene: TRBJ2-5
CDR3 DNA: TGTGCCATCAGTGAGTCAAGGAGGGAGGGAGAGACCCAGTACTTC
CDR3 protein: CAISESRREGETQYF

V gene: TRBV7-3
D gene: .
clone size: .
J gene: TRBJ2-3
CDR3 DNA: TGTGCCAGCAGCCCCCAGGGTTACACAGATACGCAGTATTTT
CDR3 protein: CASSPQGYTDTQYF

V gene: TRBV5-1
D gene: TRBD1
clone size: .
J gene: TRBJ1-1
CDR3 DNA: TGCGCCAGCAGCTTGGCCTCCGGGACAGGGGGCACTGAAGCTTTCTTT
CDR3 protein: CASSLASGTGGTEAFF

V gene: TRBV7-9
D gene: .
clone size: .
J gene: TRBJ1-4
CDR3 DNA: TGTGCCAGCAGCTTGAGGCAGGGTGGGGCGGAAAAACTGTTTTTT
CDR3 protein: CASSLRQGGAEKLFF

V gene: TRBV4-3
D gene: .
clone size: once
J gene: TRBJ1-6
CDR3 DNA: TGCGCCAGCAGCCCAGGGCAGTCCTATAATTCACCCCTCCACTTT
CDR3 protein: CASSPGQSYNSPLHF

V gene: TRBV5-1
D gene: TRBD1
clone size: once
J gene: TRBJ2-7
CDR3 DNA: TGCGCCAGCAGCTTGGGGGACAGGGTCTCCTACGAGCAGTACTTC
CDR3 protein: CASSLGDRVSYEQYF

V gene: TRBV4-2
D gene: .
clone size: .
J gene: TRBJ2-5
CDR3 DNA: TGTGCCAGCAGCCAGATTACAAATTACCAAGAGACCCAGTACTTC
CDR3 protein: CASSQITNYQETQYF

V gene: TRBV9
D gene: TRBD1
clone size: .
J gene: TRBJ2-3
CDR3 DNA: TGTGCCAGCAGCGCCCGGACAGGGAAGGGCGCAGATACGCAGTATTTT
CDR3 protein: CASSARTGKGADTQYF

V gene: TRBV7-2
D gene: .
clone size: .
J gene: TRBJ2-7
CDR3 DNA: TGTGCCAGCAGCTCCAGGAAACAGGGCTACGAGCAGTACTTC
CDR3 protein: CASSSRKQGYEQYF

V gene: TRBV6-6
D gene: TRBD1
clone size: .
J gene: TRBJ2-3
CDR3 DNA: TGTGCCAGCAGTCCCGGGACAGGGGATCGTGGCACGTTAGCGGGGCCTGGTCGCGGAGATACGCAGTATTTT
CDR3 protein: CASSPGTGDRGTLAGPGRGDTQYF

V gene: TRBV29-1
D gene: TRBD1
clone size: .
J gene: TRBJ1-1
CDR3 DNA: TGCAGCGTCGCAAGACAGGGGGTGAACACTGAAGCTTTCTTT
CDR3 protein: CSVARQGVNTEAFF

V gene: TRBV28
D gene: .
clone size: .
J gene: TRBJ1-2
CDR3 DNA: TGTGCCAGCAGTTTAAGAGGTGGAGGTGGCTACACCTTC
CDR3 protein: CASSLRGGGGYTF

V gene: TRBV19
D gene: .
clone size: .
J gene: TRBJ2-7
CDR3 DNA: TGTGCCACCCGGAACAGGTCGACCTACGAGCAGTACTTC
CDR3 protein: CATRNRSTYEQYF

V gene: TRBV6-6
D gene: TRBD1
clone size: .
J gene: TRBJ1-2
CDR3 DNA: TGTGCCAGTACGACGGGACAGGTAGCTAACTATGGCTACACCTTC
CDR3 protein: CASTTGQVANYGYTF

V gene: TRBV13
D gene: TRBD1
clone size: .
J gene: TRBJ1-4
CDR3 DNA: TGTGCCAGCAGCTACGGACAGGGCGGGGGAGAAAAACTGTTTTTT
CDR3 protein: CASSYGQGGGEKLFF

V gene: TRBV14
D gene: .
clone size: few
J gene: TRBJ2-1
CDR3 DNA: TGTGCCAGCAGCCAGAAGCAGGGAGGCTACAATGAGCAGTTCTTC
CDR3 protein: CASSQKQGGYNEQFF

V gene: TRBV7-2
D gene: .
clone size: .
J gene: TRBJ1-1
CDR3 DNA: TGTGCCAGCAGCTTAGCCGGGAACACTGAAGCTTTCTTT
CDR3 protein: CASSLAGNTEAFF

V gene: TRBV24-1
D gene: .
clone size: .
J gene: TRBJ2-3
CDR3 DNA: TGTGCCACCAGTGATTCACAGCGGGATACGCAGTATTTT
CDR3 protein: CATSDSQRDTQYF

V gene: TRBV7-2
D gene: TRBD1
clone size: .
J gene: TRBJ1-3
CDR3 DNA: TGTGCCAGCAGCTTAGTATCAGGACAGGGCTCTTTCTCTGGAAACACCATATATTTT
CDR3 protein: CASSLVSGQGSFSGNTIYF

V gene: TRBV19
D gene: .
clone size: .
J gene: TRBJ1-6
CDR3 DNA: TGTGCCAGTAGTATAGATTCGCGGTCAAGTTACTCACCCCTCCACTTT
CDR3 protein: CASSIDSRSSYSPLHF

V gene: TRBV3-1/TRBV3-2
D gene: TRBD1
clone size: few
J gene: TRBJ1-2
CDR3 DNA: TGTGCCAGCAGCCAAGATCCTGGAACAGGGGTGGGCGACTATGGCTACACCTTC
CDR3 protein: CASSQDPGTGVGDYGYTF

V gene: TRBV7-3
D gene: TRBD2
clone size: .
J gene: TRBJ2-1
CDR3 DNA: TGTGCCAGCAGCGCACACGTTGCGGGAGGGCCCTACAATGAGCAGTTCTTC
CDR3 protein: CASSAHVAGGPYNEQFF

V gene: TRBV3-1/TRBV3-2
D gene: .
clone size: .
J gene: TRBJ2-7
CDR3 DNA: TGTGCCAGCCAAGGGGCCTACGAGCAGTACTTC
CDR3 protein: CASQGAYEQYF

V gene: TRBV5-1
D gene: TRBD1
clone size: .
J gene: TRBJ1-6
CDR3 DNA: TGCGCCAGCAGCCCGGGACAGGGGGCCTTTTATAATTCACCCCTCCACTTT
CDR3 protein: CASSPGQGAFYNSPLHF